Below, 18 T cell receptor beta chains from the same sample are listed, as sequenced in a study of blood T cell repertoires in COVID-19. The method was immunoSEQ multiplex PCR; TCRdb's version includes in-frame clones alone and lacks a portion of them. The repertoire consists of more than 200,000 clones, with 75% to 90% occurring once and the leading ten covering approximately 2.4%. The sample was peripheral blood. Source of these receptors: a young man with COVID-19, enrolled during active disease.

The V call is TRBV18, the J call TRBJ2-7; D perhaps matches TRBD1 (5 bases). The V and J ends lost 2 bases and 3 bases respectively, with 11 bases between them. The germline CDR1 and CDR2 sequences are KGHSH and LQKENI. The CDR3 contains 14 residues. The CDR3 loop is CASSPDSTFYEQYF. CDR3 nucleotide sequence: TGTGCCAGCTCACCAGACAGCACCTTCTACGAGCAGTACTTC.

This clone has only a few counts. V and J are TRBV7-2 and TRBJ2-7; 7 bases align to TRBD1. With V trimmed by 6 bases and J by 3 bases, 11 bases remained unmatched. The germline V gene encodes CDR1 SGHTA and CDR2 FQGNSA. This CDR3 contains 15 residues. The CDR3 loop is CASSSDGTADYEQYF. The CDR3 region has the DNA TGTGCCAGCAGTTCAGACGGGACAGCAGACTACGAGCAGTACTTC.

The CDR3 loop reads CSVLDRGNSPLHF. For the CDR3, the DNA is TGCAGCGTCCTAGACAGGGGGAATTCACCCCTCCACTTT. This chain links TRBV29-1 with TRBJ1-6, with 9 bases identical to TRBD1. Trimming took 6 bases from V and 7 from J; bases not matched to a gene: 4. Germline V gene data show CDR1 as SQVTM and CDR2 as ANQGSEA. The CDR3 totals 13 residues.

V and J are TRBV7-9 and TRBJ2-2; D is unclear. CDR1 SEHNR and CDR2 FQNEAQ come from the germline V gene (reference sequence). V lost 0 bases and J 7 bases, leaving 18 bases between the germline ends. This CDR3 contains 17 residues. Here the CDR3 reads CASSLAHLNGWSGELFF. The CDR3 DNA reads as TGTGCCAGCAGCTTAGCACACCTAAATGGTTGGAGCGGGGAGCTGTTTTTT.

The chain couples TRBV10-3 to TRBJ2-1, with TRBD1 matching over 11 bases. CDR3 size: 14 residues. Germline assignment: CDR1 ENHRY and CDR2 SYGVKD. V shed 7 bases, J shed 8 bases, and the junction held 7 bases outside the gene matches. In DNA, the CDR3 is TGTGCCATCACCAGCGGACAGGGGGCGGATGAGCAGTTCTTC. This encodes CAITSGQGADEQFF.

This chain uses TRBV28 with TRBJ2-1; TRBD2 aligns across 11 bases. Germline V gene data show CDR1 as MDHEN and CDR2 as SYDVKM. This CDR3 has 15 residues. V was clipped by 4 bases and J by 8 bases; unmatched bases: 7. The CDR3 loop is CASSSTSGSGDEQFF. The CDR3 DNA is TGTGCCAGCAGTTCAACTAGCGGGAGTGGCGATGAGCAGTTCTTC.

The gene calls are TRBV5-1 and TRBJ2-3, with 7 bases lining up with TRBD1. V lost 0 bases to trimming and J lost 2 bases; unmatched junction nucleotides: 6. CDR1 is SGHRS, CDR2 YFSETQ, per germline. This CDR3 region has 16 residues. CDR3 coding DNA: TGCGCCAGCAGCTTGGGGATGACAGGGTACACAGATACGCAGTATTTT. This sequence encodes CASSLGMTGYTDTQYF.

CDR3 amino acids: CATSDGGQGTDTQYF. CDR3 DNA sequence: TGTGCCACCAGTGATGGAGGACAGGGCACAGATACGCAGTATTTT. The rearrangement uses TRBV24-1 and TRBJ2-3; 7 bases align to TRBD1. The CDR3 covers 15 residues. Germline CDR1 and CDR2: KGHDR and SFDVKD. Unmatched junction bases numbered 3, after V lost 3 bases and J lost 1 base.

This rearrangement joins TRBV28 to TRBJ1-4; 7 nucleotides agree with TRBD1. The CDR3 extends over 16 amino acids. Germline loops: CDR1 MDHEN, CDR2 SYDVKM. V trimming: 8 bases; J trimming: 0 bases; junction bases outside the gene matches: 9. CDR3: CASSFFGQATNEKLFF. The CDR3, as DNA: TGTGCCAGCTCCTTTTTCGGACAGGCAACTAATGAAAAACTGTTTTTT.

The chain is built from TRBV2 and TRBJ2-7; 9 positions match TRBD1. With V trimmed by 5 bases and J by 1 base, 3 bases remained unmatched. Germline V CDR1 and CDR2: SNHLY, FYNNEI. This CDR3 region has 14 residues. The CDR3 sequence: CASSKGQGSYEQYF. The CDR3, as DNA: TGTGCCAGCAGTAAGGGACAGGGTTCCTACGAGCAGTACTTC.

The J gene is TRBJ1-3, the V gene TRBV6-5; D unresolved. Germline V gene sequence: CDR1 MNHEY, CDR2 SVGAGI. Trimming removed 4 bases from V and 0 bases from J, with 13 bases in between. This CDR3 is 16 amino acids long. CDR3: CASSSGSGPSGNTIYF. The CDR3, as DNA: TGTGCCAGCAGTTCAGGCTCAGGTCCCTCTGGAAACACCATATATTTT.

In its sample, this clone was seen once. V is TRBV24-1 and J is TRBJ2-2; 7 bases fit TRBD1. Per germline, CDR1 KGHDR and CDR2 SFDVKD. The CDR3 totals 15 residues. J gave up 7 bases and V 5 bases, and 9 bases lay outside the gene matches. CDR3 sequence reads: CATSAVNRGGGELFF. The CDR3 DNA sequence: TGTGCCACCAGTGCCGTGAACAGGGGTGGCGGGGAGCTGTTTTTT.

This chain joins TRBV19 and TRBJ1-2; 7 bases fit TRBD1. J lost 7 bases, V lost 5 bases, and 4 bases had no gene match. CDR3 length: 12 amino acids. Germline CDR1 is LNHDA and CDR2 is SQIVND (reference sequence). CDR3 in amino acids: CASSPRQGGYTF. In DNA, the CDR3 is TGTGCCAGTAGTCCCCGACAGGGTGGCTACACCTTC.

The chain has TRBV4-2 and TRBJ1-1, with D perhaps matching TRBD1 (5 bases). Germline V gene data show CDR1 as LGHNA and CDR2 as YNFKEQ. The CDR3 consists of 13 residues. The V end lost 4 bases, the J end lost 4 bases, and 10 bases lay between the germline ends. CDR3 residues: CASSPSGGTEAFF. CDR3 nucleotides: TGTGCCAGCAGCCCCTCGGGGGGCACTGAAGCTTTCTTT.

The J gene is TRBJ1-6, the V gene TRBV6-2 or TRBV6-3; D unclear. CDR1 is MNHEY and CDR2 is SVGEGT in the germline V gene. The CDR3 totals 16 residues. The V end lost 5 bases, the J end lost 4 bases, and 15 bases lay between the germline ends. CDR3 sequence reads: CASSTIGGFYNSPLHF. DNA of the CDR3: TGTGCCAGCAGTACTATCGGCGGGTTTTATAATTCACCCCTCCACTTT.

Only one count was recorded for this clone. The chain has TRBV6-5 and TRBJ1-5; unclear D gene. The germline V gene encodes CDR1 MNHEY and CDR2 SVGAGI. Trimming pared 2 bases from V and 0 bases from J, leaving 2 bases between. The CDR3 loop spans 13 amino acids. The CDR3 loop reads CASSYHSNQPQHF. As DNA, the CDR3 is TGTGCCAGCAGTTACCATAGCAATCAGCCCCAGCATTTT.

J is TRBJ2-2 and V is TRBV15, with D maybe TRBD2 (5 bases). From germline, CDR1 is LNHNV and CDR2 YYDKDF (reference sequence). The CDR3 extends over 16 amino acids. V lost 8 bases and J lost 5, with 21 bases in between. For the CDR3, the DNA is TGTGCCACCTCGAACGGAGGAGGTCTGCGGACCGGGGAGCTGTTTTTT. It is translated as CATSNGGGLRTGELFF.

Written as DNA, the CDR3 is TGCGCCAGCAGCCAAGTCGCTGGACTAGCGGGGGGTAGCACCGGGGAGCTGTTTTTT. Protein sequence: CASSQVAGLAGGSTGELFF. The chain links TRBV4-3 to TRBJ2-2, with TRBD2 identical over 14 bases. Germline-derived CDR1 and CDR2 are LGHNA and YSLEER. After removal of 1 base from V and 4 bases from J, the junction contained 8 bases not matched to a gene. This CDR3 has 19 residues.